This TCR beta chain appears in the sequencing data of a study of long-term antiretroviral therapy in people with HIV. Study observations and caveats: Documentation of ART adherence, viral resistance or therapy changes was absent. Clonotypes expanded prior to ART showed repertoire dominance at all sampled time points.

This clone counts as medium-sized. Its antigen is unidentified. The libraries were made with immunoSEQ v3.0 at survey level. Sequencing efforts were directed toward about 40,000-55,000 T-cell genomes per sample. The assay was immunoSEQ multiplex PCR, and TCRdb's table has in-frame clones only and misses some. The data contain more than 20,000 clones, approximately 84% of them seen just once; the ten biggest clones take up roughly 18%. Looked up from germline, CDR1 is SGHVS and CDR2 is FQNEAQ. The CDR3 sequence is 14 residues long. V was pared by 3 bases and J by 3 bases, with 12 bases between. J is TRBJ2-7 and V is TRBV7-8, with TRBD2 as a possible D gene (5 bases). The receptor was derived from a man in his forties with HIV. This sample comprised unsorted PBMCs, obtained 0.5 years before starting antiretroviral therapy. For the CDR3, the DNA is TGTGCCAGCAGCTTTGTGAGGGAGAGCTACGAGCAGTACTTC. The encoded protein is CASSFVRESYEQYF.